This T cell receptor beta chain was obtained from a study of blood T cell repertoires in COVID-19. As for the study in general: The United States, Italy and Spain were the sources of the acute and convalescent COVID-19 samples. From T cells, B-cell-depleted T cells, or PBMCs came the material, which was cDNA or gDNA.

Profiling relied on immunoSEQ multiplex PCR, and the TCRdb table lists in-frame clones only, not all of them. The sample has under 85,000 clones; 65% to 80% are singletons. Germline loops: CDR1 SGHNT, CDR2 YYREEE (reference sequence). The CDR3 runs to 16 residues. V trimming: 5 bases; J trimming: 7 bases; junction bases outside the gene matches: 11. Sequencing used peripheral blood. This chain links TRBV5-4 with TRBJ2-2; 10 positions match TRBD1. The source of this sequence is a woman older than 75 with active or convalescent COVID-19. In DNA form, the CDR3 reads TGTGCCAGCAGTTCAGGGGACAGGGGAACGGTCGGGGAGCTGTTTTTT. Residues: CASSSGDRGTVGELFF.